This paragraph covers one T cell receptor (beta chain) sequence. Its matching antigen is unknown. TCRdb used MiXCR to reprocess the reads, holding one entry per CDR3 protein. The data hold approximately 470,000 distinct CDR3 sequences, with approximately 42% observed a single time. This sample is drawn from a study of T cell repertoires in cytomegalovirus infection. At the level of the study: Use of recently identified HLA-C-restricted and well-studied HLA-B-restricted CMV epitopes was part of the study. Regarding the study as a whole: CMV-specific TCR beta clonotypes restricted by HLA-C dominated the ex vivo response.

Trimming took 5 bases from V and 0 from J, leaving 14 bases between them. Germline values: CDR1 SGHTA, CDR2 FQGNSA. The CDR3 is 17 amino acids. The V and J genes are TRBV7-2 and TRBJ2-6; the D gene is possibly TRBD2 (6 bases). The specimen was cultured PBMCs, collected from culture after CMV antigen stimulation. This receptor was obtained from a human donor in good health (CMV status not recorded). Some clones in this sample may be carry-over from other donors' samples. This CDR3 is CASSLRDWGSGANVLTF. The CDR3 DNA reads TGTGCCAGCAGCCTCCGGGACTGGGGCTCTGGGGCCAACGTCCTGACTTTC.